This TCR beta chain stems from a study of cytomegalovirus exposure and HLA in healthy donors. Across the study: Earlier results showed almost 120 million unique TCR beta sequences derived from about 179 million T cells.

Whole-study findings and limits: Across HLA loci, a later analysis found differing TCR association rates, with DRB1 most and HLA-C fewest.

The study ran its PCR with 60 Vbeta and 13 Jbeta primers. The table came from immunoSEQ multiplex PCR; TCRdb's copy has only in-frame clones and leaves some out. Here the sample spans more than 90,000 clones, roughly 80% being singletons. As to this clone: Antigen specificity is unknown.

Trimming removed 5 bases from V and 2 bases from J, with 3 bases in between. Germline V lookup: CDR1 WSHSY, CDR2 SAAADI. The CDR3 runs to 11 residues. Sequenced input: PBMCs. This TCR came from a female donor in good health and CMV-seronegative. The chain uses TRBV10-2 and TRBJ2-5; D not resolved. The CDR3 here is CASSPQETQYF. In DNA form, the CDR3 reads TGCGCCAGCAGTCCACAAGAGACCCAGTACTTC.